This T cell receptor (beta chain) was identified in a study of neurological immune-mediated disorders. Study findings and constraints: The repertoires of 18 of 34 multiple sclerosis patients fell into one related-CDR3 cluster (a possible signature) under phylogenetic grouping. Patients with HTLV-1-associated myelopathy showed the most TCR clonal expansion. Those with multiple sclerosis showed the least, falling below healthy controls.

PBMCs stored at -80 C, numbering 2 million, were the origin of the unsorted libraries. As for the cDNA, it was generated by 5'RACE with 10-nucleotide random UMIs. TCRdb re-analysed the 5' RACE reads in MiXCR, keeping a single row per CDR3 protein. The repertoire holds just over 95,000 distinct CDR3 sequences, with around 3.3% as singletons. This CDR3 is built from 15 residues. V shed 3 bases and J 4 bases; nucleotides not matched to a gene: 11. The germline CDR1 and CDR2 sequences are DFQATT and SNEGSKA (reference sequence). This clonotype was observed at least ten times. Its target is not known. The clonotype comes from a young woman with multiple sclerosis. The V and J genes are TRBV20-1 and TRBJ2-7; 8 nucleotides line up with TRBD2. Specimen: PBMCs. The CDR3 coding sequence is TGCAGTGCTAGGAGGCCGGGAGGGGCCTTATACGAGCAGTACTTC. It translates to CSARRPGGALYEQYF.